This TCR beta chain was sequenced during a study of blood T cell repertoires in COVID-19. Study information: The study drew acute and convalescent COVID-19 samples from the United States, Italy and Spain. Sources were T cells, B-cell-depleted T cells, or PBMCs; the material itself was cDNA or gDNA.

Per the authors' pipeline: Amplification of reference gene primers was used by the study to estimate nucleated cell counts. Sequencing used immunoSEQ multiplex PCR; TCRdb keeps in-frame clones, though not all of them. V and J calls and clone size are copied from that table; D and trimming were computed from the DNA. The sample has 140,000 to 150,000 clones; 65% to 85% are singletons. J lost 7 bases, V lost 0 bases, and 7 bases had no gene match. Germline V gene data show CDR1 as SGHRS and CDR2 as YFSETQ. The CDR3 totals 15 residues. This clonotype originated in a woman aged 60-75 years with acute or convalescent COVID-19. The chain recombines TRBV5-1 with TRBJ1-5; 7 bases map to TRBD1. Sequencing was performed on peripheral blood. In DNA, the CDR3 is TGCGCCAGCAGCTTGGATGGACAGGACGGGCAGCCCCAGCATTTT. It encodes CASSLDGQDGQPQHF.